These 21 T cell receptor beta chains originate from one sample sequenced in a study of CD8 T cells in ankylosing spondylitis. Each CDR3 protein gets one entry after TCRdb re-called the 5' RACE reads with MiXCR. This table holds under 85,000 distinct CDR3 sequences, roughly 5.2% found once. Sequencing input: blood, either unsorted or a sorted T cell fraction (not recorded which). Receptors were obtained from a male donor with ankylosing spondylitis or in good health (not recorded which).

The chain has TRBV20-1 and TRBJ1-5; 9 bases fit TRBD1. This CDR3 region has 15 residues. The V gene end was trimmed by 7 bases and the J gene end by 4 bases; junction bases not matched to a gene: 11. Germline V CDR1 and CDR2: DFQATT, SNEGSKA (reference sequence). The CDR3: CSVPPSGTGNQPQHF. DNA of the CDR3: TGCAGTGTTCCCCCTTCCGGGACAGGGAATCAGCCCCAGCATTTT.

In its sample, this clonotype was seen many times. The rearrangement joins TRBV2 to TRBJ2-7; D is ambiguous. Deletions cut 0 bases from V and 5 bases from J, with 14 bases between. The germline V gene encodes CDR1 SNHLY and CDR2 FYNNEI. The length of the CDR3 is 15 residues. The CDR3 DNA reads as TGTGCCAGCAGTGAAGCGCGAGAGGTCCCGGACGAGCAGTACTTC. It yields the protein CASSEAREVPDEQYF.

This clonotype has at least ten counts. The V call is TRBV29-1, the J call TRBJ1-1, with unresolved D. Germline V gene data show CDR1 as SQVTM and CDR2 as ANQGSEA. The CDR3 has 12 amino acids. Trimming pared 7 bases from V and 0 bases from J, leaving 9 bases between. CDR3 nucleotides: TGCAGCGCAAAGATGGTGAACACTGAAGCTTTCTTT. It translates to CSAKMVNTEAFF.

The sample holds many counts of this clonotype. The rearrangement links TRBV5-1 to TRBJ2-3; 9 bases line up with TRBD1. Germline assignment: CDR1 SGHRS and CDR2 YFSETQ. The CDR3 runs to 16 residues. V dropped 4 bases and J dropped 4; count of bases not matched to a gene: 10. CDR3 sequence (DNA): TGCGCCAGCAGCCCTTCCGGGACAGGGAGCGCAGATACGCAGTATTTT. It yields the protein CASSPSGTGSADTQYF.

In its sample, this clonotype was seen many times. The rearrangement uses TRBV18 and TRBJ2-2, with a weak D call TRBD1 (6 bases). Germline loops: CDR1 KGHSH, CDR2 LQKENI. CDR3 size: 16 residues. V was shortened by 3 bases and J by 1 base, with 12 bases between the two germline ends. This CDR3 is CASSPISDRNTGELFF. The CDR3 coding sequence is TGTGCCAGCTCACCTATCTCGGACAGGAACACCGGGGAGCTGTTTTTT.

This clonotype was detected ten times or more. This chain connects TRBV20-1 to TRBJ1-5; 8 bases match TRBD1. CDR3 size: 14 residues. V lost 5 bases and J lost 2; bases outside the gene matches: 5. CDR1 and CDR2 (germline): DFQATT, SNEGSKA (reference sequence). CDR3 protein: CSADGQGGNQPQHF. The CDR3 coding sequence is TGCAGTGCTGATGGACAGGGCGGCAATCAGCCCCAGCATTTT.

The table lists this clonotype with many counts. The chain has TRBV7-9 and TRBJ2-1, with D maybe TRBD1 (6 bases). V lost 5 bases to trimming and J lost 0 bases, with 14 bases between them. Germline V CDR1 and CDR2: SEHNR, FQNEAQ (reference sequence). The CDR3 consists of 16 residues. CDR3 DNA sequence: TGTGCCAGCAGCGCCCGCGGACAGAGCTCCTACAATGAGCAGTTCTTC. It translates to CASSARGQSSYNEQFF.

A few counts support this clonotype. V gene TRBV7-9 combines with J gene TRBJ2-1; D is uncertain. Per the germline V gene, CDR1 is SEHNR and CDR2 is FQNEAQ (reference sequence). This CDR3 contains 13 residues. The V gene lost 5 bases and the J gene lost 8 bases, with 13 bases spanning the gap. The DNA for the CDR3 is TGTGCCAGCAGCCCCCCCCGTTTGTATGAGCAGTTCTTC. This translates into CASSPPRLYEQFF.

The table lists this clonotype with many counts. The chain uses TRBV20-1 and TRBJ2-4; D remains ambiguous. V lost 6 bases and J lost 6, with 12 bases in between. This CDR3 has 12 residues. Germline CDR1 reads DFQATT; CDR2 reads SNEGSKA (reference sequence). CDR3 bases: TGCAGTGCGGCTGGGGAAGGAAACATTCAGTACTTC. This codes for CSAAGEGNIQYF.

The chain carries TRBV5-5 and TRBJ1-1; tentative D call: TRBD1 (5 bases). Germline CDR1 is SGHKS and CDR2 is YYEKEE (reference sequence). The CDR3 spans 14 residues. The V end lost 4 bases, the J end lost 7 bases, and 17 bases lay between the germline ends. The CDR3 nucleotides are TGTGCCAGCAGCGCTTATACCGGGGGGGGTGAAGCTTTCTTT. Translation gives CASSAYTGGGEAFF. The full variable domain, completed using reference TRBV5-5 and TRBJ1-1, is DAGVTQSPTHLIKTRGQQVTLRCSPISGHKSVSWYQQVLGQGPQFIFQYYEKEERGRGNFPDRFSARQFPNYSSELNVNALLLGDSALYLCASSAYTGGGEAFFGQGTRLTVV.

This clonotype was recorded many times. This chain's CDR3 is CASSLGYSSYEQYF. In DNA form, the CDR3 reads TGCGCCAGCAGCTTGGGTTACAGCTCCTACGAGCAGTACTTC. J is TRBJ2-7 and V is TRBV5-1; D gene unclear. V was cut by 0 bases and J by 0 bases, with 7 bases left in between. CDR3 length: 14 amino acids. Germline CDR1 and CDR2: SGHRS and YFSETQ.

At least ten counts were recorded for this clonotype. This sequence joins TRBV15 and TRBJ2-2, with 9 positions matching TRBD2. CDR3 size: 17 residues. Trimming at V came to 0 bases and at J to 5 bases, leaving 7 bases not matched to a gene. Per germline, CDR1 LNHNV and CDR2 YYDKDF (reference sequence). For the CDR3, the DNA is TGTGCCACCAGCAGAGAGGGACTAGCTTTAAATACCGGGGAGCTGTTTTTT. It yields the protein CATSREGLALNTGELFF.

This clonotype was recorded many times. The chain recombines TRBV2 with TRBJ2-1; TRBD1 matches at 7 bases. CDR3 length: 12 amino acids. From germline, CDR1 is SNHLY and CDR2 FYNNEI. The V gene end was trimmed by 6 bases and the J gene end by 11 bases; junction bases not matched to a gene: 7. CDR3 sequence (DNA): TGTGCCAGCAGCCAAGGGACAGAAAAGCAGTTCTTC. This encodes CASSQGTEKQFF.

This clonotype was counted at least ten times. V gene TRBV6-1 combines with J gene TRBJ1-5, with 10 bases identical to TRBD1. The germline gives CDR1 MNHNS, CDR2 SASEGT. CDR3 length: 15 amino acids. V lost 6 bases, J lost 2 bases, and 4 bases stayed unmatched. The CDR3 here is CASRGTGVGNQPQHF. The CDR3 DNA sequence: TGTGCCAGCAGGGGGACAGGGGTAGGCAATCAGCCCCAGCATTTT.

At least ten counts were recorded for this clonotype. V and J are TRBV5-6 and TRBJ2-6; the D call may be TRBD1 or TRBD2 (5 bases each). Deletions cut 3 bases from V and 0 bases from J, with 10 bases between. The CDR3 has 16 residues. In germline, CDR1 is SGHDT, CDR2 YYEEEE. The chain's CDR3 is CASSSGPASGANVLTF. For the CDR3, the DNA is TGTGCCAGCAGCTCGGGACCGGCCTCTGGGGCCAACGTCCTGACTTTC. Together with reference TRBV5-6 and TRBJ2-6, the CDR3 gives the full variable domain: DAGVTQSPTHLIKTRGQQVTLRCSPKSGHDTVSWYQQALGQGPQFIFQYYEEEERQRGNFPDRFSGHQFPNYSSELNVNALLLGDSALYLCASSSGPASGANVLTFGAGSRLTVL.

This clonotype was picked up many times. The V and J genes are TRBV6-5 and TRBJ1-6; D call uncertain. The CDR3 contains 12 residues. The germline V and J ends were trimmed by 8 bases and 7 bases, with 9 bases remaining between them. Germline values: CDR1 MNHEY, CDR2 SVGAGI. The CDR3, as DNA: TGTGCCAGCTTTCGACGGAATTCACCCCTCCACTTT. Translated: CASFRRNSPLHF.

The sample holds many counts of this clonotype. The V call is TRBV29-1, the J call TRBJ2-2; D possibly corresponds to TRBD1 (6 bases). The CDR3 covers 15 residues. Trimming stripped 6 bases from V and 7 bases from J, with 21 bases between. Germline CDR1 and CDR2: SQVTM and ANQGSEA. The CDR3 DNA reads TGCAGCGTGACCGGACAGAGCCCTAAGATCGGGGAGCTGTTTTTT. Protein sequence: CSVTGQSPKIGELFF.

This clonotype was observed at least ten times. The rearrangement joins TRBV10-1 to TRBJ2-1; TRBD2 matches at 7 bases. CDR1 is WNHNN, CDR2 SYGVQD, per germline (reference sequence). V shed 2 bases and J 0 bases; nucleotides not matched to a gene: 10. The CDR3 is 18 amino acids. CDR3 DNA sequence: TGCGCCAGCAGTGAGCCCGGGGGAGGGAATAGCTCCTACAATGAGCAGTTCTTC. Translation: CASSEPGGGNSSYNEQFF.

This clonotype was observed a single time. This may be a read error: a much more frequent sequence differs by one nucleotide. J is TRBJ1-1 and V is TRBV5-1; a possible D gene is TRBD1 (6 bases). Germline-derived CDR1 and CDR2 are SGHRS and YFSETQ. The CDR3 runs to 14 residues. The CDR3 bases are TGCACCAGCAGCTTCGAGCAGGGGATCACTGAAGCTTTCTTT. Encoded protein: CTSSFEQGITEAFF. The full variable domain, in which reference TRBV5-1 and TRBJ1-1 provide the parts outside the CDR3, is KAGVTQTPRYLIKTRGQQVTLSCSPISGHRSVSWYQQTPGQGLQFLFEYFSETQRNKGNFPGRFSGRQFSNSRSEMNVSTLELGDSALYLCTSSFEQGITEAFFGQGTRLTVV.

This clonotype was seen many times. V and J are TRBV7-2 and TRBJ1-4; D is perhaps TRBD1 (6 bases). This CDR3 is 15 amino acids long. V gave up 0 bases and J gave up 4 bases, with 9 bases separating them. Germline CDR1 is SGHTA and CDR2 is FQGNSA. DNA for the CDR3: TGTGCCAGCAGCTTAGCGCGGACAGTTAATGAAAAACTGTTTTTT. It codes for CASSLARTVNEKLFF.

V is TRBV18 and J is TRBJ1-2; possibly TRBD1 for D (6 bases). In germline, CDR1 is KGHSH, CDR2 LQKENI. Between the trimmed V and J ends, which lost 0 bases and 8 bases, there was a span of 10 bases. This CDR3 has 13 amino acids. CDR3 nucleotide sequence: TGTGCCAGCTCACCACCGGGGGCTCTAGGCTACACCTTC. Amino acid sequence: CASSPPGALGYTF.